The clone carrying this T cell receptor (beta chain) has at least ten counts. The sample is drawn from a study of T cells in Graves' hyperthyroidism and ophthalmopathy. TCR beta CDR3 sequences were amplified from RNA transcripts. The HTBI primer set was used in a first-round RT-PCR of the TCR CDR3. TCRdb reprocessed the multiplex PCR reads with MiXCR, giving one entry per CDR3 protein. The sample lists about 600,000 distinct CDR3 sequences, 15% to 20% occurring once. V was pared by 5 bases and J by 7 bases, with 16 bases of the junction left unmatched. The CDR3 length is 16 residues. Germline values: CDR1 MNHNS, CDR2 SASEGT.

This chain connects TRBV6-1 to TRBJ1-1; 7 bases align to TRBD1. Sequencing input: blood. The TCR originated in a woman aged 40 to 49 with Graves' ophthalmopathy. The CDR3 spells CASSSLHGTEEGEAFF. For the CDR3, the DNA is TGTGCCAGCAGTTCATTACACGGGACAGAGGAAGGTGAAGCTTTCTTT.